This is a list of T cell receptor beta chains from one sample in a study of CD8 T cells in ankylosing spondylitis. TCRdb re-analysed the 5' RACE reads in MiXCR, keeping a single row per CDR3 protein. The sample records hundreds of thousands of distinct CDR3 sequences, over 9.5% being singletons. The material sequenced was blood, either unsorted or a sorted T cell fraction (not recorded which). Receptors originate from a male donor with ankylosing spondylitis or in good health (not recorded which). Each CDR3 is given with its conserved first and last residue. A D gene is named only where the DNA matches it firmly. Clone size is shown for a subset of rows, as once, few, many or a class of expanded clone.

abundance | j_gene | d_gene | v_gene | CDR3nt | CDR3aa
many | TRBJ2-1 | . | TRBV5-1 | TGCGCCAGCAGCCCCCCGGACAGCAATGAGCAGTTCTTC | CASSPPDSNEQFF
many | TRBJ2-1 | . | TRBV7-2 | TGTGCCAGCAGCTTAGCTAGGACCAACTACAATGAGCAGTTCTTC | CASSLARTNYNEQFF
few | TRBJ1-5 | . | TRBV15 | TGTGCCACCAGCAGAGATGGAGAATGGGACACAAATCAGCCCCAGCATTTT | CATSRDGEWDTNQPQHF
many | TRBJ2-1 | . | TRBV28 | TGTGCCAGCAGACCTCCACGCGTCTCCTACAATGAGCAGTTCTTC | CASRPPRVSYNEQFF
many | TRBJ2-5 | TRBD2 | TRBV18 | TGTGCCAGCTCACCCTCCACCGGGGGGGCAGGCGCCAAAGAGACCCAGTACTTC | CASSPSTGGAGAKETQYF
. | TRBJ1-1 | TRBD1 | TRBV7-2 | TGTGCCAGCCAAGGGGGCAGATCGAACACTGAAGCTTTCTTT | CASQGGRSNTEAFF
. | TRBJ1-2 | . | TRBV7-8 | TGTGCCAGCAGCTTTTCCCCAGGTCCTAACTATGGCTACACCTTC | CASSFSPGPNYGYTF
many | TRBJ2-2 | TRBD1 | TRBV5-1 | TGCGCCAGCAGCTTGACAGGGGACAACACCGGGGAGCTGTTTTTT | CASSLTGDNTGELFF
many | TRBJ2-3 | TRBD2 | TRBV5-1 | TGCGCCAGCAGCTTGGCCGAGCGGGGGGGGAGCACAGATACGCAGTATTTT | CASSLAERGGSTDTQYF
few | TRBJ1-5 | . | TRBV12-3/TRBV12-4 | TGTGCCAGCAGTTTATGGGGGCAGGATCAGCCCCAGCATTTT | CASSLWGQDQPQHF
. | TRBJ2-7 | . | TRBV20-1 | TGCAGTGCTACCCCCTCGGGGACGGGCTCCTACGAGCAGTACTTC | CSATPSGTGSYEQYF
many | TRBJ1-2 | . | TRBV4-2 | TGTGCCAGCAGCCAAGAGGGGGAGAAGGGTAACTATGGCTACACCTTC | CASSQEGEKGNYGYTF
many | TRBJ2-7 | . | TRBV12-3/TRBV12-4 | TGTGCCAGCAGTCCCTATAGGGGGTACGAGCAGTACTTC | CASSPYRGYEQYF
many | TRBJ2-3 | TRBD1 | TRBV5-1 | TGCGCCAGCAGCTTGGAATGGACAGGGACAGATACGCAGTATTTT | CASSLEWTGTDTQYF
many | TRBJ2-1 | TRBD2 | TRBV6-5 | TGTGCCAGCAGTTATGTAGCGGGAGAATACAATGAGCAGTTCTTC | CASSYVAGEYNEQFF
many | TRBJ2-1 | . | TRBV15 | TGTGCCACCAGCAGAGGTCGGGAGTCGGGACTCAAGGAACGGGAGCAGTTCTTC | CATSRGRESGLKEREQFF
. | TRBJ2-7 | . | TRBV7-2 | TGTGCCAGCAGCTTAGGGAGGGGGCAGTACTTC | CASSLGRGQYF